Below, one T cell receptor beta chain is given with its context. Its antigen remains unidentified. What the library attached to individual cDNA molecules were unique molecular identifiers. TCRdb fed the RACE reads into MiXCR, producing one record per CDR3 protein. The table lists 350,000 or so distinct CDR3 sequences, around 7% of them singletons. The sample belongs to a study of human T cells and chemical hapten exposure. Germline values: CDR1 SGHRS, CDR2 YFSETQ. The V gene lost 4 bases and the J gene lost 0 bases, with 11 bases spanning the gap. CDR3 length: 15 amino acids. Study observations and caveats: Expanded TCRs created a significantly greater count of big CDR3 similarity clusters than controls did. The immune response of these alopecia patients might not match healthy individuals'.

As for time point: patch test 1, 2 weeks after DPC sensitization. Regarding treatment: therapeutic diphenylcyclopropenone sensitization with weekly scalp DPC. Ahead of applying each patch test, blood was sampled. Specimen: whole blood, collected in connection with sensitization to the hapten diphenylcyclopropenone (DPC). The sequence came from a young woman with alopecia areata. Some clones in this sample may be carry-over from other donors' samples. The chain is built from TRBV5-1 and TRBJ1-5; D is unclear. DNA of the CDR3: TGCGCCAGCAGCCCGGAGGGATATAGCAATCAGCCCCAGCATTTT. It codes for CASSPEGYSNQPQHF.